Each of the 18 T cell receptor beta chains below was sequenced from the same sample in a study of OX40 agonist ivuxolimab in advanced cancers. TCRdb keeps only in-frame clones here, not all; method: immunoSEQ multiplex PCR. The table lists roughly 45,000 clones, about 81% of them singletons. The sequencing here drew on CD4+ or CD8+ T cells sorted from blood, taken in a trial of the OX40 agonist ivuxolimab. The receptors were gathered from an adult with an advanced solid tumor such as melanoma, head and neck, liver or kidney cancer.

This chain uses TRBV6-5 with TRBJ1-1; 7 bases are shared with TRBD1. V was clipped by 8 bases and J by 4 bases; unmatched bases: 13. The CDR3 has 15 residues. Germline V lookup: CDR1 MNHEY, CDR2 SVGAGI. The CDR3 sequence: CASRADREGGTEAFF. Here the CDR3 DNA reads TGTGCCAGCCGGGCTGACAGGGAAGGGGGCACTGAAGCTTTCTTT.

The gene calls are TRBV19 and TRBJ2-1; D not resolved. This CDR3 is 13 amino acids long. CDR1 and CDR2 (germline): LNHDA, SQIVND (reference sequence). V was cut by 3 bases and J by 9 bases, with 12 bases left in between. The CDR3: CASSITPDGEQFF. The CDR3 DNA is TGTGCCAGTAGTATCACACCCGACGGTGAGCAGTTCTTC. Filled out from reference TRBV19 and TRBJ2-1, the complete variable domain reads DGGITQSPKYLFRKEGQNVTLSCEQNLNHDAMYWYRQDPGQGLRLIYYSQIVNDFQKGDIAEGYSVSREKKESFPLTVTSAQKNPTAFYLCASSITPDGEQFFGPGTRLTVL.

This clone was detected only once. The chain employs TRBV29-1 and TRBJ1-2; D is unclear. The ends were cut back, 6 bases at V and 4 bases at J, with 12 bases in the middle. The CDR3 runs 12 residues. Germline V gene sequence: CDR1 SQVTM, CDR2 ANQGSEA. CDR3 bases: TGCAGCGTAGCTGTGGACGGCTATGGCTACACCTTC. Amino acid sequence: CSVAVDGYGYTF. Based on the CDR3 plus reference TRBV29-1 and TRBJ1-2, the full variable domain is SAVISQKPSRDICQRGTSLTIQCQVDSQVTMMFWYRQQPGQSLTLIATANQGSEATYESGFVIDKFPISRPNLTFSTLTVSNMSPEDSSIYLCSVAVDGYGYTFGSGTRLTVV.

This clone was recorded a few times. The chain uses TRBV19 and TRBJ1-3; tentatively, D is TRBD1 (6 bases). CDR1 is LNHDA, CDR2 SQIVND, per germline (reference sequence). The CDR3 runs 14 residues. Trimming removed 6 bases at V and 6 bases at J, with 15 bases between. Here the CDR3 reads CASSEQGPANTIYF. In DNA, the CDR3 is TGTGCCAGTAGCGAACAGGGCCCGGCAAACACCATATATTTT.

The rearrangement uses TRBV30 and TRBJ2-7; 9 positions match TRBD1. Trimming cost V 2 bases and J 3 bases; bases outside gene matches: 8. This CDR3 spans 15 amino acids. Germline-derived CDR1 and CDR2 are GTSNPN and SVGIG (reference sequence). Written as DNA, the CDR3 is TGTGCCTGGAGTCCGAGCTGGGACAGGGTCTACGAGCAGTACTTC. Protein product: CAWSPSWDRVYEQYF.

The chain couples TRBV7-9 to TRBJ1-4; maybe TRBD1 (6 bases). Trimming took off 4 bases at V and 11 bases at J, with 14 bases between the two ends. CDR1 SEHNR and CDR2 FQNEAQ come from the germline V gene (reference sequence). The CDR3 loop spans 13 amino acids. Here the CDR3 DNA reads TGTGCCAGCAGCTCATTACTGGACAGTAAACTGTTTTTT. Its translation: CASSSLLDSKLFF.

V is TRBV30 and J is TRBJ2-6, with no clear D. The CDR3 totals 13 residues. V shed 2 bases and J shed 0 bases, with 2 bases lying between them. Germline-derived CDR1 and CDR2 are GTSNPN and SVGIG (reference sequence). The CDR3 here is CAWSFSGANVLTF. The CDR3 nucleotides are TGTGCCTGGAGTTTCTCTGGGGCCAACGTCCTGACTTTC.

The chain couples TRBV6-5 to TRBJ2-2; TRBD1 aligns across 10 bases. Germline CDR1 and CDR2: MNHEY and SVGAGI. This CDR3 spans 15 amino acids. J gave up 2 bases and V 8 bases, and 5 bases lay outside the gene matches. The CDR3: CASGRDRGNTGELFF. CDR3 nucleotide sequence: TGTGCCAGCGGAAGGGACAGGGGTAACACCGGGGAGCTGTTTTTT.

This chain joins TRBV5-8 and TRBJ1-6; D is unresolved. Germline V gene sequence: CDR1 SGHTS, CDR2 YDEGEE. The V gene lost 7 bases and the J gene lost 10 bases, with 12 bases spanning the gap. The CDR3 has 12 amino acids. The CDR3 nucleotides read TGTGCCAGCTGCTATTTTAGGTCACCCCTCCACTTT. Protein sequence: CASCYFRSPLHF.

This clone was seen a handful of times. The CDR3 loop reads CASSLVMAGARNTEAFF. CDR3 coding DNA: TGTGCCAGCAGCTTGGTTATGGCGGGGGCGAGGAACACTGAAGCTTTCTTT. This chain joins TRBV5-8 and TRBJ1-1, with D tentatively TRBD1 (6 bases). CDR3 size: 17 residues. The germline gives CDR1 SGHTS, CDR2 YDEGEE. V lost 0 bases and J 1 base, leaving 16 bases between the germline ends.

The DNA of the CDR3 is TGTGCCAGCAACGCGCGAGGAACGGAGACCCAGTACTTC. This gives the protein CASNARGTETQYF. The V call is TRBV7-9, the J call TRBJ2-5; D gene uncertain. Germline CDR1 is SEHNR and CDR2 is FQNEAQ (reference sequence). Trimming removed 7 bases from V and 5 bases from J, with 14 bases in between. This CDR3 contains 13 residues.

The rearrangement links TRBV14 to TRBJ2-3; 8 bases are a match to TRBD2. J gave up 5 bases and V 4 bases, and 5 bases lay outside the gene matches. Germline V gives CDR1 SGHDN, CDR2 FVKESK. The CDR3 is 14 amino acids. In nucleotides, the CDR3 is TGTGCCAGCAGCCTAGGACTAGCAGGAGATACGCAGTATTTT. This translates into CASSLGLAGDTQYF.

V is TRBV6-1 and J is TRBJ2-6; D gene unclear. The CDR3 spans 15 residues. Looked up from germline, CDR1 is MNHNS and CDR2 is SASEGT. Between the trimmed V and J ends, which lost 1 base and 0 bases, there was a span of 4 bases. The CDR3 spells CASSEGSSGANVLTF. CDR3 coding DNA: TGTGCCAGCAGTGAAGGGAGCTCTGGGGCCAACGTCCTGACTTTC.

This clone appeared once. J is TRBJ2-5 and V is TRBV2; 7 nucleotides match TRBD2. Germline values: CDR1 SNHLY, CDR2 FYNNEI. The CDR3 is 13 residues long. The V gene end was trimmed by 5 bases and the J gene end by 7 bases; junction bases not matched to a gene: 7. The CDR3 spells CASSLERGGTQYF. In DNA, the CDR3 is TGTGCCAGCAGTCTTGAACGCGGGGGGACCCAGTACTTC.

This clone was seen a few times. V is TRBV5-1 and J is TRBJ2-1; unclear D gene. This CDR3 contains 13 residues. Germline V gives CDR1 SGHRS, CDR2 YFSETQ. V lost 7 bases to trimming and J lost 8 bases, with 16 bases between them. CDR3 amino acids: CASVSAVGYEQFF. CDR3 sequence (DNA): TGCGCCAGCGTGTCGGCGGTGGGCTATGAGCAGTTCTTC.

The CDR3 nucleotides are TGCGCCAGCAGCTCCCCCGGGGAGGTCGATGGCTACACCTTC. It codes for CASSSPGEVDGYTF. The chain recombines TRBV4-3 with TRBJ1-2; no clear D. The CDR3 is 14 residues long. Germline V gives CDR1 LGHNA, CDR2 YSLEER. Trimming removed 5 bases at V and 6 bases at J, with 16 bases between.

The V call is TRBV13, the J call TRBJ2-3; D gene uncertain. V lost 4 bases, J lost 2 bases, and 13 bases lay in between. The CDR3 is made up of 15 amino acids. Germline V gives CDR1 PRHDT, CDR2 FYEKMQ (reference sequence). The CDR3 DNA is TGTGCCAGCAGCTATAGGGCAGGACCCACAGATACGCAGTATTTT. This encodes CASSYRAGPTDTQYF.

V usage is TRBV11-2 and J usage is TRBJ1-2, with 9 bases identical to TRBD1. CDR1 and CDR2 from the germline V gene are SGHAT and FQNNGV. This CDR3 contains 14 residues. V lost 4 bases, J lost 5 bases, and 5 bases stayed unmatched. The DNA of the CDR3 is TGTGCCAGCAGCTCCACCGGGACAGGGTATGGCTACACCTTC. Its protein product is CASSSTGTGYGYTF. Supplemented by reference TRBV11-2 and TRBJ1-2, the full variable domain reads EAGVAQSPRYKIIEKRQSVAFWCNPISGHATLYWYQQILGQGPKLLIQFQNNGVVDDSQLPKDRFSAERLKGVDSTLKIQPAKLEDSAVYLCASSSTGTGYGYTFGSGTRLTVV.